The 29 T cell receptor beta chains listed next were all sequenced from one sample in a study of tumor and adjacent non-tumor tissue in lung cancer. RNA was extracted from bulk tissue without any cell sorting. More than 3 cm separated this lung sample from the edge of the tumor. The library came from three nested PCR rounds adapted from ARM-PCR protocols. TCRdb used MiXCR to reprocess the multiplex PCR reads, holding one entry per CDR3 protein. Of over 80,000 distinct CDR3 sequences in the sample, 80% were seen once. Specimen: distant non-tumor lung tissue. The receptor set was obtained from a man aged 55 to 70 with small cell lung cancer.

Comments on this clonotype: A read error may produce the germline difference seen at one junction end. This chain uses TRBV10-3 with TRBJ2-2; D is perhaps TRBD2 (5 bases). The CDR3 runs to 15 residues. Germline CDR1 and CDR2: ENHRY and SYGVKD. CDR3 protein: CVISARSSTTGELLF. CDR3 DNA sequence: TGTGTCATCAGTGCGCGGAGCTCTACCACCGGGGAACTGTTGTTT.

Concerning this clonotype: It is likely a read error, because the conserved phenylalanine at the end of the CDR3 is missing. J is TRBJ1-6 and V is TRBV20-1, with a weak D call TRBD1 (5 bases). This CDR3 comprises 13 residues. The germline CDR1 and CDR2 sequences are DFQATT and SNEGSKA (reference sequence). The V gene lost 1 base and the J gene lost 10 bases, with 11 bases spanning the gap. Here the CDR3 reads CSARGQGRSPLHC. The DNA for the CDR3 is TGCAGTGCTAGAGGGCAGGGTAGGTCACCCCTCCACTGT.

About this clonotype itself: At one end, the junction sequence differs from germline, possibly due to a read error. The chain uses TRBV12-3 or TRBV12-4 and TRBJ2-2; perhaps D is TRBD1 or TRBD2 (5 bases each). CDR3 length equals 15 residues. DNA of the CDR3: TGTGCCAGCAATTTCTCTGGGACGGACACCGAGGAGCTGTTTTTT. This translates into CASNFSGTDTEELFF.

With regard to this clonotype: The germline gene is not matched at one end of the junction; a read error may be the cause. The chain uses TRBV6-5 and TRBJ2-1; perhaps TRBD2 as D (6 bases). The CDR3 is 16 residues long. Germline V gives CDR1 MNHEY, CDR2 SVGAGI. The CDR3 coding sequence is TGTGCCAGCAGTTCCCAACGTGGGACTTCTAATGGTGAGCAGTTATTC. Its translation: CASSSQRGTSNGEQLF.

Note on this clonotype: Because it lacks the conserved phenylalanine or tryptophan at the end, this CDR3 is likely a read error. DNA of the CDR3: TGCGCCGGCAGGTACGACATGAACACTGAAGCTTTCTAT. Protein: CAGRYDMNTEAFY. The gene calls are TRBV5-1 and TRBJ1-1, with D unresolved. This CDR3 comprises 13 residues. Germline loops: CDR1 SGHRS, CDR2 YFSETQ.

As to this clonotype: Likely a read error: the CDR3 ends without its conserved phenylalanine or tryptophan. This chain uses TRBV15 with TRBJ2-3; D gene unclear. This CDR3 region has 13 residues. CDR1 and CDR2 from the germline V gene are LNHNV and YYDKDF (reference sequence). Trimming left V 1 base short and J 2 bases short, with 4 bases between. CDR3 sequence reads: CATSRASTDTQYS. The DNA for the CDR3 is TGTGCCACCAGCAGAGCGTCCACAGATACGCAGTATTCT.

About this clonotype: Relative to the germline gene, one junction end is altered; a read error may explain this. CDR3 nucleotide sequence: TGTGCCAGCTGCTGGGGCCTCCGACGGACTAATGAGAAACTGTTTTTT. Translating it yields CASCWGLRRTNEKLFF. The V call is TRBV5-5, the J call TRBJ1-4; D perhaps matches TRBD1 (5 bases). This CDR3 region has 16 residues. CDR1 and CDR2 (germline): SGHKS, YYEKEE (reference sequence).

On this clonotype: This sequence may be a read error, since a much larger clone differs from it by one base. The chain joins TRBV20-1 to TRBJ2-7; D is undetermined. From germline, CDR1 is DFQATT and CDR2 SNEGSKA (reference sequence). The CDR3 loop spans 11 amino acids. The CDR3 region is CSATIAYKQYF. The CDR3 coding sequence is TGCAGTGCCACGATAGCCTACAAGCAGTACTTC.

The chain joins TRBV29-1 to TRBJ2-1; D uncertain. CDR1 and CDR2 from the germline V gene are SQVTM and ANQGSEA. The CDR3 length is 12 residues. With 3 bases removed from V and 7 bases from J, the gap between germline ends came to 10 bases. This CDR3 is CSVELVLNEQFF. CDR3 DNA sequence: TGCAGCGTTGAGCTAGTCTTAAATGAGCAGTTCTTC.

At least ten counts were recorded for this clonotype. CDR3 in amino acids: CASSQEWAGFTYEQYF. CDR3 bases: TGCGCCAGCAGCCAAGAATGGGCGGGCTTTACCTACGAGCAGTACTTC. This sequence joins TRBV4-1 and TRBJ2-7; TRBD2 might be the D (5 bases). Germline V gives CDR1 MGHRA, CDR2 YSYEKL. The CDR3 is 16 amino acids. Between the trimmed V and J ends, which lost 0 bases and 2 bases, there was a span of 14 bases.

This clonotype has only one observation. The chain employs TRBV5-6 and TRBJ1-5; no clear D gene. Germline CDR1 SGHDT, CDR2 YYEEEE. The CDR3 contains 16 residues. V lost 8 bases and J 7 bases, leaving 25 bases between the germline ends. The CDR3 here is CARRQFGSDGGQPQHF. DNA for the CDR3: TGTGCCAGGAGGCAGTTCGGATCGGACGGCGGCCAGCCCCAGCATTTT.

The table lists this clonotype with many counts. This chain joins TRBV20-1 and TRBJ2-2, with 8 bases fitting TRBD2. CDR1 DFQATT and CDR2 SNEGSKA come from the germline V gene (reference sequence). The CDR3 is made up of 15 amino acids. With 3 bases clipped from V and 11 bases from J, the junction kept 14 bases outside the gene matches. The CDR3 bases are TGCAGTGCTAGCAGGGCGGGAGGTGCGGTAGGAGAGCTGTTTTTT. Encoded protein: CSASRAGGAVGELFF.

The V and J genes are TRBV7-8 and TRBJ2-3, with 8 bases lining up with TRBD2. Germline assignment: CDR1 SGHVS and CDR2 FQNEAQ. V was clipped by 3 bases and J by 4 bases; unmatched bases: 9. The CDR3 consists of 16 residues. This CDR3 is CASSFVVSGSADTQYF. The DNA for the CDR3 is TGTGCCAGCAGCTTTGTGGTCAGCGGGAGCGCAGATACGCAGTATTTT. The full variable domain, completed using reference TRBV7-8 and TRBJ2-3, is GAGVSQSPRYKVAKRGQDVALRCDPISGHVSLFWYQQALGQGPEFLTYFQNEAQLDKSGLPSDRFFAERPEGSVSTLKIQRTQQEDSAVYLCASSFVVSGSADTQYFGPGTRLTVL.

With respect to this clonotype: One end of the junction varies from germline; a read error may be responsible. The chain has TRBV7-8 and TRBJ1-5, with D possibly matching TRBD1 (6 bases). The germline CDR1 and CDR2 sequences are SGHVS and FQNEAQ. This CDR3 has 15 amino acids. In nucleotides, the CDR3 is TGTGCCAGCCAGACGGGGACAATTAGCAATCGGCCCCAGCATTTT. Residues: CASQTGTISNRPQHF.

The J gene is TRBJ2-2, the V gene TRBV6-5, with a tentative D call TRBD2 (6 bases). The CDR3 is made up of 13 amino acids. Germline CDR1 is MNHEY and CDR2 is SVGAGI. Trimming pared 8 bases from V and 7 bases from J, leaving 14 bases between. In nucleotides, the CDR3 is TGTGCCAGCGGCTTCATGGGAGGCGGGGAGCTGTTTTTT. Translation gives CASGFMGGGELFF.

Note on this clonotype: Mismatch with germline at one junction end may stem from a read error. The chain uses TRBV10-1 and TRBJ1-2; D not certain. The CDR3 is 12 amino acids. Germline V gives CDR1 WNHNN, CDR2 SYGVQD (reference sequence). Written as DNA, the CDR3 is TGCGCCAGCAGTGAGGGGCATTATGGCTACATCTTC. Its protein is CASSEGHYGYIF.

V usage is TRBV6-2 or TRBV6-3 and J usage is TRBJ2-7; D may be TRBD2 (6 bases). V was pared by 6 bases and J by 7 bases, with 19 bases between. CDR3 size: 14 residues. Germline V CDR1 and CDR2: MNHEY, SVGEGT. The CDR3 DNA reads as TGTGCCAGCAGCCGTCAGGACTACCCAGGAGAGCAGTACGTC. This translates into CASSRQDYPGEQYV.

Points on this clonotype: A junction end diverges from the germline sequence, so it may reflect a read error. This rearrangement joins TRBV20-1 to TRBJ2-5; possible D gene TRBD2, 6 bases. The CDR3 has 14 residues. From germline, CDR1 is DFQATT and CDR2 SNEGSKA (reference sequence). CDR3 nucleotides: TGCAGTGCTAGAAAAAGGGAGGTAGAAGAGGCCCAGTACTTC. It specifies CSARKREVEEAQYF.

The chain couples TRBV20-1 to TRBJ2-5, with D maybe TRBD2 (6 bases). CDR3 size: 14 residues. Germline CDR1 DFQATT, CDR2 SNEGSKA (reference sequence). V was cut by 5 bases and J by 7 bases, with 20 bases left in between. In nucleotides, the CDR3 is TGCAGTGCTCGTACTCTCAGGGTGGGAGGGACCCAGTACTTC. This translates into CSARTLRVGGTQYF.

Of note for this clonotype: One junction end does not reproduce the germline sequence, and a read error may be involved. The J gene is TRBJ1-6, the V gene TRBV6-1; 8 bases align to TRBD1. Germline CDR1 reads MNHNS; CDR2 reads SASEGT. CDR3 length: 15 residues. CDR3 DNA: TGTACCAGATGGGACAGGCACTCCTATAATTCACCCCGCCACTTT. Translation gives CTRWDRHSYNSPRHF.

This clonotype has ten or more counts. The V gene is TRBV12-3 or TRBV12-4, the J gene TRBJ2-1; 7 bases line up with TRBD1. The trim removed 7 bases at V and 5 bases at J, leaving 8 bases unmatched. The CDR3 sequence is 14 residues long. The CDR3 coding sequence is TGTGCCAGCACTCTCGGGACAGAGCACAATGAGCAGTTCTTC. It yields the protein CASTLGTEHNEQFF.

This chain joins TRBV10-1 and TRBJ2-7, with a possible D match to TRBD2 (6 bases). There are 14 residues in the CDR3. The germline V gene encodes CDR1 WNHNN and CDR2 SYGVQD (reference sequence). The CDR3 DNA sequence: TGCGCCGGCAGTGAAGGAGGGAACCCTAACGAGCATTACGTC. Its protein product is CAGSEGGNPNEHYV.

A word on this clonotype: The conserved phenylalanine or tryptophan normally closing the CDR3 is absent here, so this likely arose from a read error. Because the CDR3's place on the DNA is in doubt, the DNA is left out and the CDR3 is given as listed by TCRdb. This CDR3 reads CASSLVAGVGYAL. The chain combines TRBV12-3 or TRBV12-4 with TRBJ1-2; TRBD1 was called by the table and not checked on the DNA. The CDR3 is 13 amino acids long, termini counted.

This clonotype was seen a single time. A much larger clone lies a single base off, so this may be a read error. The chain is built from TRBV20-1 and TRBJ2-5; 9 bases agree with TRBD1. The germline V gene has CDR1 DFQATT and CDR2 SNEGSKA (reference sequence). The CDR3 runs to 14 residues. The CDR3: CSASRGTGQESQYF. For the CDR3, the DNA is TGCAGTGCTAGTCGGGGGACAGGGCAAGAGTCCCAGTACTTC.

To note about this clonotype: This CDR3 is missing its conserved last phenylalanine or tryptophan, likely due to a read error. The gene calls are TRBV4-2 and TRBJ2-2; the match to TRBD2 covers 11 bases. The CDR3 extends over 15 amino acids. Germline values: CDR1 LGHNA, CDR2 YNFKEQ. The CDR3 DNA reads as TGTACCAGCAAACTAGCGGGAGATGATGGCGGGGATCTGTTTTTG. Translated: CTSKLAGDDGGDLFL.

This clonotype was observed a handful of times. The V and J genes are TRBV20-1 and TRBJ2-1; tentatively, D is TRBD2 (6 bases). V dropped 5 bases and J dropped 7 bases, with 21 bases sitting between them. The CDR3 sequence is 15 residues long. CDR1 and CDR2 from the germline V gene are DFQATT and SNEGSKA (reference sequence). The chain's CDR3 is CSALTSGSSGNEQFF. The DNA of the CDR3 is TGCAGTGCTTTGACTAGTGGGAGTTCTGGGAATGAGCAGTTCTTC.

With respect to this clonotype: A junction end diverges from the germline sequence, so it may reflect a read error. V gene TRBV12-3 or TRBV12-4 combines with J gene TRBJ2-1; D gene ambiguous. The CDR3 is 13 residues long. This CDR3 reads CASRFPITKEQFF. DNA for the CDR3: TGTGCCAGCCGTTTCCCGATTACCAAAGAGCAGTTCTTC.

Comment on this clonotype: A read error may produce the germline difference seen at one junction end. The CDR3 DNA is TGTGCCAGCAGTTACTCAGGGGCATCCACAGATATGCAGTGTTTT. Protein: CASSYSGASTDMQCF. The chain carries TRBV6-5 and TRBJ2-3; a possible D gene is TRBD1 (5 bases). The germline gives CDR1 MNHEY, CDR2 SVGAGI. This CDR3 spans 15 amino acids.

The table lists this clonotype with many counts. The final CDR3 position lacks the conserved phenylalanine or tryptophan, pointing to a likely read error. The genes are TRBV10-3 and TRBJ1-2; 12 bases are shared with TRBD1. V shed 5 bases and J 8 bases; nucleotides not matched to a gene: 3. The CDR3 spans 13 residues. Germline CDR1 and CDR2: ENHRY and SYGVKD. The CDR3 reads CAISPGTGGGYTS. Written as DNA, the CDR3 is TGTGCCATCAGTCCCGGGACAGGGGGCGGCTACACCTCC.